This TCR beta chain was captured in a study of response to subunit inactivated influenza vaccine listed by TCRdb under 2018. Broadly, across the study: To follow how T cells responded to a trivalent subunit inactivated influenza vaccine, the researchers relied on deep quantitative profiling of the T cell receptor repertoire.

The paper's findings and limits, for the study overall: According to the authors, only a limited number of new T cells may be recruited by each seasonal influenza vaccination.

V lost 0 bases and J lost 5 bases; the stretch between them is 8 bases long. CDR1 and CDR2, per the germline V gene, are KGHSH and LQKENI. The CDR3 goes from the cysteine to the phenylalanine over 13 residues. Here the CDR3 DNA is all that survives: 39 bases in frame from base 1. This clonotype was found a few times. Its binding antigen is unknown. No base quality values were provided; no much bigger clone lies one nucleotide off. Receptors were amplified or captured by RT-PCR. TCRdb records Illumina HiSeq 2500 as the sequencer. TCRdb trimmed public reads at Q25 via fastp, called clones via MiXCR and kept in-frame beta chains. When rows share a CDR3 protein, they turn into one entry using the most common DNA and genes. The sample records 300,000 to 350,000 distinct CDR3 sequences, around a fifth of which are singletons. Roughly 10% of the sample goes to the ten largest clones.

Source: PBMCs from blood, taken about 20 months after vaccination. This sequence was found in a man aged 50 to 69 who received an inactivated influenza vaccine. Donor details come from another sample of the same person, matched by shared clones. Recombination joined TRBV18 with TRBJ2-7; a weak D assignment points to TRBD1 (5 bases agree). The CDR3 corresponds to CASSPPSTDEQYF. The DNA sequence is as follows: TGTGCCAGCTCACCACCTTCGACAGACGAGCAGTACTTC.